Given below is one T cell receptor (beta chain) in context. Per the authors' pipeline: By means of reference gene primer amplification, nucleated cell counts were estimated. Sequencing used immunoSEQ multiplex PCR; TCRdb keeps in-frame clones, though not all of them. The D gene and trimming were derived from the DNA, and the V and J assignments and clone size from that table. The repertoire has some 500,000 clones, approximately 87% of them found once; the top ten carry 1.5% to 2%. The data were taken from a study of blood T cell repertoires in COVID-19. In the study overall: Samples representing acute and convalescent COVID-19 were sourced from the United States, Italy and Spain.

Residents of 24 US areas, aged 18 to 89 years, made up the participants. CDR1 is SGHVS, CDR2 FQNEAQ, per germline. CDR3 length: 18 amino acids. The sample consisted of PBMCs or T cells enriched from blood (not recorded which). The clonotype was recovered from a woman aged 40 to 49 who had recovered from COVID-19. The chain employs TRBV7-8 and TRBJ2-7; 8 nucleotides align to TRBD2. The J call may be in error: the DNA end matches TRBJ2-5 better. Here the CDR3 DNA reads TGTGCCAGCAGCTTAGGACTAGCGAGCGTTCGGTACCAAGAGACCCAGTACTTC. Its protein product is CASSLGLASVRYQETQYF.